This T cell receptor beta chain was captured in a study of T cells in Graves' hyperthyroidism and ophthalmopathy. Researchers amplified the TCR beta CDR3 regions from RNA transcripts. The HTBI primer set drove a first-round RT-PCR of the TCR CDR3. TCRdb passed the multiplex PCR reads through MiXCR, listing each CDR3 protein once. This sample carries over 450,000 distinct CDR3 sequences, roughly 17% of them seen once, and the ten largest clones take approximately 15%. This clonotype was detected a few times. CDR1 and CDR2 from the germline V gene are SEHNR and FQNEAQ (reference sequence). V gave up 5 bases and J gave up 5 bases; unmatched junction bases: 7. This CDR3 contains 15 residues.

The clonotype comes from a woman between 18 and 30 years old with Graves' ophthalmopathy. Input material: blood. V and J are TRBV7-9 and TRBJ2-5; 11 positions agree with TRBD2. CDR3: CASSPAPSGGETQYF. DNA for the CDR3: TGTGCCAGCAGCCCAGCTCCTAGCGGGGGGGAGACCCAGTACTTC.